Listed below are T cell receptor beta chains from one sample, sequenced in a study of regulatory T cells in long-lasting Graves disease. TCRdb reanalysed the multiplex PCR reads using MiXCR and keeps one entry per CDR3 protein. Of 450,000 or so distinct CDR3 sequences in the sample, roughly 23% were seen once. Sequenced material: peripheral blood mononuclear cells (PBMCs), taken when the disease was refractory, from a patient treated with antithyroid drugs. These receptor sequences come from a female donor with Graves disease. Both conserved end residues are part of each CDR3. A D gene is named only where the DNA matches it firmly. Some rows mark clone size as missing; the rest say once, few, many or name a class of expanded clone.

j_call: TRBJ2-5; clone_size: .; v_call: TRBV7-7; d_call: TRBD2; cdr3_aa: CASSPEMKRGPSQETQYF; cdr3_nt: TGTGCTAGCAGCCCCGAGATGAAGCGGGGGCCATCACAAGAGACCCAGTACTTC
j_call: TRBJ2-2; clone_size: many; v_call: TRBV6-1; d_call: .; cdr3_aa: CASSEYYRENTGELFF; cdr3_nt: TGTGCCAGCAGTGAATATTACAGGGAGAACACCGGGGAGCTGTTTTTT
j_call: TRBJ2-7; clone_size: many; v_call: TRBV6-1; d_call: .; cdr3_aa: CASTQPRSSYEQYF; cdr3_nt: TGTGCCAGCACTCAACCCAGGTCCTCCTACGAGCAGTACTTC
j_call: TRBJ2-7; clone_size: few; v_call: TRBV5-1; d_call: TRBD1; cdr3_aa: CASSSETGSGYEQYF; cdr3_nt: TGCGCCAGCAGCTCCGAGACAGGGAGTGGGTACGAGCAGTACTTC
j_call: TRBJ2-7; clone_size: many; v_call: TRBV7-2; d_call: .; cdr3_aa: CASSSISVLEQYF; cdr3_nt: TGTGCCAGCAGCAGTATTTCCGTCCTCGAGCAGTACTTC
j_call: TRBJ1-3; clone_size: .; v_call: TRBV6-1; d_call: .; cdr3_aa: CASTTEDTFFSGNTIYF; cdr3_nt: TGTGCCAGCACTACTGAGGACACATTCTTCTCTGGAAACACCATATATTTT
j_call: TRBJ1-6; clone_size: many; v_call: TRBV6-1; d_call: TRBD1; cdr3_aa: CASSLDREVGDNSPLHF; cdr3_nt: TGTGCCAGCAGTCTGGACAGGGAGGTAGGGGATAATTCACCCCTCCACTTT
j_call: TRBJ1-1; clone_size: many; v_call: TRBV28; d_call: TRBD1; cdr3_aa: CASRTSVLGQGNTEAFF; cdr3_nt: TGTGCCAGCAGAACTTCCGTCTTGGGACAGGGGAACACTGAAGCTTTCTTT
j_call: TRBJ2-7; clone_size: .; v_call: TRBV19; d_call: TRBD1; cdr3_aa: CASSVLGTGLSYEQYF; cdr3_nt: TGTGCCAGTAGTGTACTTGGGACAGGTCTCTCCTACGAGCAGTACTTC
j_call: TRBJ1-2; clone_size: many; v_call: TRBV12-3/TRBV12-4; d_call: .; cdr3_aa: CASSLMRNGYTF; cdr3_nt: TGTGCCAGCAGTTTAATGCGGAACGGCTACACCTTC
j_call: TRBJ2-7; clone_size: .; v_call: TRBV7-8; d_call: .; cdr3_aa: CASSRLYTDGTYEQYF; cdr3_nt: TGTGCCAGCAGCCGCTTATATACGGACGGAACCTACGAGCAGTACTTC
j_call: TRBJ2-7; clone_size: .; v_call: TRBV28; d_call: .; cdr3_aa: CASSFLVLRGRAYEQYF; cdr3_nt: TGTGCCAGCAGTTTCCTTGTTTTGCGGGGCAGGGCGTACGAGCAGTACTTC
j_call: TRBJ2-5; clone_size: few; v_call: TRBV30; d_call: .; cdr3_aa: CAWSRQTQYF; cdr3_nt: TGTGCCTGGAGTAGGCAGACCCAGTACTTC
j_call: TRBJ1-2; clone_size: many; v_call: TRBV20-1; d_call: .; cdr3_aa: CSAISGYGYTF; cdr3_nt: TGCAGTGCTATTTCGGGCTATGGCTACACCTTC
j_call: TRBJ2-2; clone_size: few; v_call: TRBV19; d_call: TRBD1; cdr3_aa: CASSIGTVTGELFF; cdr3_nt: TGTGCCAGTAGTATTGGGACAGTGACCGGGGAGCTGTTTTTT